These T cell receptor beta chains were read from a single sample in a study of T-cell reconstitution after alpha-beta-depleted transplantation in children. Each CDR3 protein gets one entry after TCRdb re-called the PCR reads with MiXCR. The profile covers approximately 650,000 distinct CDR3 sequences, with less than 15% appearing a single time and 0.65% to 0.9% taken by the ten largest. Sample: PBMCs, taken before TCRalphabeta/CD19-depleted stem cell transplant. Every receptor here comes from a girl aged 2 to 9 with congenital amegakaryocytic thrombocytopenia, due to receive a stem cell transplant. Each CDR3 is given with its conserved first and last residue. D genes are given only for firm matches. Size is stated for part of the rows, as once, few or many counts, or as a class when the clone is expanded.

d_gene	v_gene	abundance	j_gene	CDR3nt	CDR3aa
NA	TRBV12-3/TRBV12-4	many	TRBJ1-1	TGTGCCAGCAGACTAATAAACACTGAAGCTTTCTTT	CASRLINTEAFF
TRBD1	TRBV12-3/TRBV12-4	many	TRBJ2-7	TGTGCCAGCAGCGTGGGACAGGGGATGGGACCCTACGAGCAGTACTTC	CASSVGQGMGPYEQYF
NA	TRBV7-9	NA	TRBJ2-1	TGTGCCAGCAGCGTTAGCGGTCTTCACTCCTACAATGAGCAGTTCTTC	CASSVSGLHSYNEQFF
NA	TRBV20-1	few	TRBJ2-7	TGCAGTGCTAGTCCCAGACCCCCCTACGAGCAGTACTTC	CSASPRPPYEQYF
TRBD2	TRBV5-1	many	TRBJ2-7	TGCGCCAGCAGCCGCGGGCTAGCGGCGGATTACGAGCAGTACTTC	CASSRGLAADYEQYF
NA	TRBV7-8	NA	TRBJ2-2	TGTGCCAGCAGCCCGAGGGCAGGCGGGGCAAACACCGGGGAGCTGTTTTTT	CASSPRAGGANTGELFF
NA	TRBV5-1	many	TRBJ1-5	TGCGCCAGCAGCTTGGCCGGGGAAGCGCCCCAGCATTTT	CASSLAGEAPQHF
TRBD2	TRBV10-3	NA	TRBJ2-7	TGTGCCATTGGACTAGCGGGCGGTAGCTCCTACGAGCAGTACTTC	CAIGLAGGSSYEQYF
TRBD2	TRBV5-1	few	TRBJ2-1	TGCGCCAGCAGCCCAACTAGCGGGAGGGCGGCAGGTGGTGAGCAGTTCTTC	CASSPTSGRAAGGEQFF
NA	TRBV7-2	many	TRBJ2-5	TGTGCCAGCAGCTTAGGAGGATCAAGGCGGGAGACCCAGTACTTC	CASSLGGSRRETQYF
NA	TRBV20-1	many	TRBJ1-5	TGCAGTGCTAACGACGGGCAGCCCCAGCATTTT	CSANDGQPQHF
NA	TRBV4-1	NA	TRBJ1-6	TGCGCCAGCAGCCAGGTCGGGAGAACTTATAATTCACCCCTCCACTTT	CASSQVGRTYNSPLHF
TRBD1	TRBV11-1	NA	TRBJ2-1	TGTGCCAGCAGCCCCGACAGGGGAAGGGGCAATGGGCAGTTCTTC	CASSPDRGRGNGQFF
NA	TRBV7-9	NA	TRBJ1-2	TGTGCCAGCAGCCGAAAACTGGCGGGGATCGGCTACACCTTC	CASSRKLAGIGYTF
NA	TRBV7-6	many	TRBJ2-3	TGTGCCAGCAGCTTAAAGGCGGAGTACACAGATACGCAGTATTTT	CASSLKAEYTDTQYF
NA	TRBV7-6	NA	TRBJ2-1	TGTGCCAGCAGCTTAGTCCTGGAGGGGGGATACAATGAGCAGTTCTTC	CASSLVLEGGYNEQFF
TRBD1	TRBV20-1	NA	TRBJ1-2	TGCAGTGCTAGTCACGGGACAGGAAGAGGCTACACCTTC	CSASHGTGRGYTF
NA	TRBV7-9	NA	TRBJ2-1	TGTGCCAGCAGCCAGCTGGACTCGAATGAGCAGTTCTTC	CASSQLDSNEQFF
NA	TRBV12-3/TRBV12-4	many	TRBJ2-7	TGTGCCAGCAGTTTAGACAGGACTACATCAGAGCAGTACTTC	CASSLDRTTSEQYF
NA	TRBV5-1	NA	TRBJ1-6	TGCGCCAGCCAAGACGCGGAAGCCTCACCCCTCCACTTT	CASQDAEASPLHF
NA	TRBV20-1	many	TRBJ2-7	TGCAGTGGGACTACCCGAATAACCTACGAGCAGTACTTC	CSGTTRITYEQYF
NA	TRBV29-1	many	TRBJ2-5	TGCAGCGTTGTTTTGCAAAGGGCAGAGACCCAGTACTTC	CSVVLQRAETQYF
NA	TRBV20-1	NA	TRBJ2-1	TGCAGTGCTACGAAACGGGAGCGTTACAATGAGCAGTTCTTC	CSATKRERYNEQFF
TRBD2	TRBV7-9	many	TRBJ2-1	TGTGCCAGCAGCTTAGGAGGTGGAACTAGCGGGAGGGAGCAGTTCTTC	CASSLGGGTSGREQFF
NA	TRBV5-1	few	TRBJ2-4	TGCGCCAGCAGCTTGGGACTCCAAAACATTCAGTACTTC	CASSLGLQNIQYF
NA	TRBV20-1	NA	TRBJ2-7	TGCAGTGCTACCGAGGGGGGAGGATTCTACGAGCAGTACTTC	CSATEGGGFYEQYF
TRBD2	TRBV2	many	TRBJ2-2	TGTGCCAGCAATTCGGAATACGGGGGGAAGCTGTTTTTT	CASNSEYGGKLFF
TRBD1	TRBV5-1	many	TRBJ2-7	TGCGCCAGCAGCAGACGACAGGGGCCCTACGAGCAGTACTTC	CASSRRQGPYEQYF
NA	TRBV29-1	many	TRBJ2-7	TGCAGCGTTGCCCAGGGTTTCGCCTACGAGCAGTACTTC	CSVAQGFAYEQYF
NA	TRBV7-8	many	TRBJ2-1	TGTGCCAGCAGCTTAGGAGTATTACTGTACAATGAGCAGTTCTTC	CASSLGVLLYNEQFF
NA	TRBV5-1	many	TRBJ2-1	TGCGCCAGCAGCTTGATCGGGTCCTACAATGAGCAGTTCTTC	CASSLIGSYNEQFF
NA	TRBV30	NA	TRBJ2-1	TGTGCCTGGATGGAATGGTCGGGGTTAAATGAGCAGTTCTTC	CAWMEWSGLNEQFF
TRBD1	TRBV4-1	many	TRBJ2-7	TGCGCCAGCAGCCAAAGGGGGACAGGGATTTTTTCGAGCTCCTACGAGCAGTACTTC	CASSQRGTGIFSSSYEQYF
NA	TRBV7-9	few	TRBJ1-1	TGTGCCAGCAGCTTCCCCCGGGAGGAGGAAGCTTTCTTT	CASSFPREEEAFF
NA	TRBV7-9	many	TRBJ2-1	TGTGCCAGCAGCTTAAATCGGGTCGGAGAGCAGTTCTTC	CASSLNRVGEQFF
NA	TRBV5-1	many	TRBJ2-1	TGCGCCAGCAGCTTGGTGACTAGTGGGTACAATGAGCAGTTCTTC	CASSLVTSGYNEQFF
NA	TRBV27	once	TRBJ1-2	TGTGCCAGCAGACCCCACCCGGGGGGCTATGGCTACACCTTC	CASRPHPGGYGYTF
NA	TRBV5-1	NA	TRBJ1-4	TGCGCCAGCAGCGAGTCTTCAACTAATGAAAAACTGTTTTTT	CASSESSTNEKLFF
NA	TRBV20-1	NA	TRBJ2-7	TGCAGTGCTACGGGCCTCGAATCATCCTACGAGCAGTACTTC	CSATGLESSYEQYF
TRBD1	TRBV10-3	NA	TRBJ2-7	TGTGCCATCAGTGATGGGACAGGGGGCTCCTACGAGCAGTACTTC	CAISDGTGGSYEQYF
NA	TRBV4-2	many	TRBJ2-7	TGTGCCAGCAGCGCAAGGCCCCGAGACTCCTACGAGCAGTACTTC	CASSARPRDSYEQYF
NA	TRBV29-1	NA	TRBJ1-2	TGCAGCGTTACAGGGAGAGCTAACTATGGCTACACCTTC	CSVTGRANYGYTF
NA	TRBV7-8	NA	TRBJ1-1	TGTGCCAGCAGCTTAGTGGGACCCATGAACACTGAAGCTTTCTTT	CASSLVGPMNTEAFF
NA	TRBV5-1	many	TRBJ2-1	TGCGCCAGCAGCTTGGCCCTCGACCCCGCGCATGAGCAGTTCTTC	CASSLALDPAHEQFF
NA	TRBV15	many	TRBJ1-5	TGTGCCACCAGCACTTTTAGGGGTCAGCCCCAGCATTTT	CATSTFRGQPQHF
TRBD2	TRBV11-2	many	TRBJ2-1	TGTGCCAGCAGCCCCCGGGGACTAGCGGGAGTTCCCTACAATGAGCAGTTCTTC	CASSPRGLAGVPYNEQFF
NA	TRBV5-1	many	TRBJ1-2	TGCGCCAGCAGAACCGGGACTACCGGGGGCCTCTATGGCTACACCTTC	CASRTGTTGGLYGYTF
TRBD2	TRBV5-1	many	TRBJ2-3	TGCGCCAGCAGCTTGGGACTAGCGGGAGGTAACACAGATACGCAGTATTTT	CASSLGLAGGNTDTQYF
NA	TRBV6-2/TRBV6-3	few	TRBJ2-1	TGTGCCAGCAGCTACTCTTCCGGCTTGAATGAGCAGTTCTTC	CASSYSSGLNEQFF
NA	TRBV5-1	many	TRBJ2-2	TGCGCCAGCAGCTTGCCTATTTTGGACTCCGGGGAGCTGTTTTTT	CASSLPILDSGELFF
NA	TRBV20-1	many	TRBJ2-3	TGCAGTGCTAGAGCTCCAGCGGTCATCAGCCTTACGCAGTATTTT	CSARAPAVISLTQYF
TRBD2	TRBV28	many	TRBJ2-7	TGTGCCAGCAGTACCGGGACTAGCGGGTTCTACGAGCAGTACTTC	CASSTGTSGFYEQYF
NA	TRBV20-1	many	TRBJ2-3	TGCAGTGCCACACGGCTAGATACGCAGTATTTT	CSATRLDTQYF
TRBD1	TRBV5-1	NA	TRBJ2-2	TGCGCCAGCAGCCCCCGGACAGGGGGGAACACCGGGGAGCTGTTTTTT	CASSPRTGGNTGELFF
TRBD1	TRBV7-8	NA	TRBJ1-1	TGTGCCAGCAGCTTAGTTTCCGGACAGGGCACTGAAGCTTTCTTT	CASSLVSGQGTEAFF
NA	TRBV7-8	many	TRBJ1-5	TGTGCCAGCAGCTCACAGGCGCTTAGCAATCAGCCCCAGCATTTT	CASSSQALSNQPQHF
NA	TRBV15	NA	TRBJ1-3	TGTGCCACCAGACGGACAAAAACAGAGGGTCCGTCCGGAGGAAACACCATATATTTT	CATRRTKTEGPSGGNTIYF
NA	TRBV5-1	many	TRBJ1-1	TGCGCCAGCAGGGTAGGGGATACTGAAGCTTTCTTT	CASRVGDTEAFF
TRBD1	TRBV7-9	NA	TRBJ1-1	TGTGCCAGCAGCCCGGGACAGAAGTACACTGAAGCTTTCTTT	CASSPGQKYTEAFF
NA	TRBV4-2	NA	TRBJ2-5	TGTGCCAGCAGCCCCCAAGAAGGCGCGGGACAAGAGACCCAGTACTTC	CASSPQEGAGQETQYF